The rows below give T cell receptor beta chains drawn from one sample of a study of cytomegalovirus exposure and HLA in healthy donors. Generated by immunoSEQ multiplex PCR, the TCRdb table keeps only in-frame clones and is missing some. The sample consists of 55,000 to 75,000 clones, about 94% of them appearing once. Sequences were obtained from PBMCs. The receptors here all came from a man aged 18-30 years in good health and CMV-seropositive. Both conserved end residues are part of each CDR3. The D gene is left open where the match is weak. The size field is filled for only some rows; it gives once, few, many or a size class.

size,V,D,J,CDR3,DNA
-,TRBV27,-,TRBJ1-2,CASSSNEQALNYGYTF,TGTGCCAGCAGTTCCAACGAACAGGCGCTGAACTATGGCTACACCTTC
-,TRBV11-2,TRBD1,TRBJ2-3,CASSMLTGGTDTQYF,TGTGCCAGCAGCATGTTAACAGGGGGCACAGATACGCAGTATTTT
-,TRBV11-2,TRBD2,TRBJ2-5,CASSFLAGGQETQYF,TGTGCCAGCAGCTTCTTAGCGGGAGGTCAAGAGACCCAGTACTTC
-,TRBV6-1,-,TRBJ2-1,CASSEGGTPYNEQFF,TGTGCCAGCAGTGAAGGAGGGACTCCCTACAATGAGCAGTTCTTC
-,TRBV5-5,-,TRBJ2-1,CASSLWVAYDYNEQFF,TGTGCCAGCAGCTTGTGGGTAGCGTACGACTACAATGAGCAGTTCTTC
-,TRBV30,TRBD2,TRBJ2-7,CAWSVLGTIYEQYF,TGTGCCTGGAGTGTACTCGGGACTATCTACGAGCAGTACTTC
once,TRBV2,-,TRBJ1-1,CASSVQGLGTEAFF,TGTGCCAGCAGTGTGCAGGGGCTCGGCACTGAAGCTTTCTTT
-,TRBV18,TRBD1,TRBJ1-3,CASSPGQGIHF,TGTGCCAGCTCACCAGGACAGGGCATCCATTTT
-,TRBV12-5,-,TRBJ1-2,CASGLSRYGYTF,TGTGCTAGTGGTTTGTCCCGGTATGGCTACACCTTC
-,TRBV18,-,TRBJ1-1,CASSPRQDTEAFF,TGTGCCAGCTCACCCCGGCAGGACACTGAAGCTTTCTTT
once,TRBV6-5,TRBD2,TRBJ2-3,CASTSGSRTDTQYF,TGTGCCAGCACTAGCGGGAGCCGCACAGATACGCAGTATTTT
-,TRBV4-2,-,TRBJ2-3,CASSNAQSGGGTDTQYF,TGTGCCAGCAGCAATGCCCAGTCCGGAGGGGGCACAGATACGCAGTATTTT
-,TRBV7-3,TRBD2,TRBJ2-1,CASSLRGLAVNNEQFF,TGTGCCAGCAGCTTACGTGGACTAGCGGTAAACAATGAGCAGTTCTTC
-,TRBV29-1,-,TRBJ2-1,CSVPQAYNEQFF,TGCAGCGTACCCCAGGCCTACAATGAGCAGTTCTTC
-,TRBV29-1,-,TRBJ2-7,CSVNYEQYF,TGCAGCGTCAACTACGAGCAGTACTTC
-,TRBV27,-,TRBJ2-7,CASRGLFYEQYF,TGTGCCAGCAGGGGACTTTTCTACGAGCAGTACTTC
-,TRBV30,-,TRBJ1-6,CAWRTLTADNSPLHF,TGTGCCTGGCGGACTTTGACGGCAGATAATTCACCCCTCCACTTT
once,TRBV18,TRBD1,TRBJ2-2,CASSTRQGADTGELFF,TGTGCCAGCTCAACTCGACAGGGGGCGGACACCGGGGAGCTGTTTTTT
-,TRBV6-1,TRBD1,TRBJ2-1,CASSDPVGQEVSYNEQFF,TGTGCCAGCAGTGACCCCGTGGGACAGGAGGTCTCCTACAATGAGCAGTTCTTC
once,TRBV18,-,TRBJ2-7,CASSPRGGFIKYEQYF,TGTGCCAGCTCACCACGCGGGGGCTTTATTAAGTACGAGCAGTACTTC
-,TRBV7-2,TRBD1,TRBJ2-2,CASSLTGVNGELFF,TGTGCCAGCAGCCTGACAGGGGTTAACGGGGAGCTGTTTTTT
-,TRBV12-2,-,TRBJ1-6,CATRRVPNSPLHF,TGTGCAACACGCCGAGTCCCCAATTCACCCCTCCACTTT
-,TRBV6-6,-,TRBJ2-1,CASSYNRERHNEQFF,TGTGCCAGCAGTTACAACAGGGAGAGACACAATGAGCAGTTCTTC
-,TRBV29-1,TRBD2,TRBJ2-5,CSVVAGSYQETQYF,TGCAGCGTCGTAGCGGGATCGTACCAAGAGACCCAGTACTTC
-,TRBV9,TRBD1,TRBJ1-5,CASSPKTGRIVQPQHF,TGTGCCAGCAGCCCTAAGACAGGGAGGATTGTTCAGCCCCAGCATTTT
-,TRBV21-1,-,TRBJ2-3,CASSKDSGGVSAQYF,TGTGCCAGCAGCAAAGACAGCGGGGGGGTTAGCGCGCAGTATTTT
-,TRBV28,-,TRBJ1-4,CASGGGPNEKLFF,TGTGCCAGCGGGGGCGGCCCTAATGAAAAACTGTTTTTT
-,TRBV7-3,TRBD1,TRBJ2-3,CASSTQGATDTQYF,TGTGCCAGCAGCACACAGGGGGCCACAGATACGCAGTATTTT
-,TRBV18,TRBD1,TRBJ1-5,CASSQGTAYQPQHF,TGTGCCAGCTCACAAGGGACAGCTTATCAGCCCCAGCATTTT
-,TRBV7-8,TRBD2,TRBJ2-7,CASSLSGTSGDF,TGTGCCAGCAGCTTAAGTGGGACTAGCGGTGACTTC
-,TRBV10-3,TRBD2,TRBJ2-4,CAISATSGGVSKNIQYF,TGTGCCATCAGTGCAACCAGCGGGGGGGTCTCCAAAAACATTCAGTACTTC
-,TRBV11-3,-,TRBJ2-7,CASSQGREYEQYF,TGTGCCAGCAGCCAAGGACGGGAATACGAGCAGTACTTC
-,TRBV9,-,TRBJ2-7,CASSVAPGGYEQYF,TGTGCCAGCAGCGTAGCCCCAGGGGGGTACGAGCAGTACTTC
-,TRBV13,-,TRBJ2-7,CASSLEAGTAYEQYF,TGTGCCAGCAGCTTAGAGGCGGGGACCGCCTACGAGCAGTACTTC
-,TRBV13,TRBD1,TRBJ1-1,CASSPSLGQGDHEAFF,TGTGCCAGCAGCCCAAGTCTGGGACAGGGGGACCATGAAGCTTTCTTT
-,TRBV27,-,TRBJ2-4,CASRGGLAKNIQYF,TGTGCCAGCAGAGGCGGATTGGCCAAAAACATTCAGTACTTC
-,TRBV6-5,-,TRBJ1-2,CATRGWGDYGYTF,TGTGCCACCCGGGGGTGGGGGGACTATGGCTACACCTTC
-,TRBV7-2,-,TRBJ1-5,CASSLGQTSNQPQHF,TGTGCCAGCAGCTTAGGACAGACTAGCAATCAGCCCCAGCATTTT
once,TRBV10-3,TRBD1,TRBJ1-1,CAILSGTGASGEAFF,TGTGCCATCCTCTCCGGGACAGGGGCCTCGGGCGAAGCTTTCTTT
-,TRBV6-1,-,TRBJ2-6,CASSEGVSGANVLTF,TGTGCCAGCAGTGAGGGAGTCTCTGGGGCCAACGTCCTGACTTTC
-,TRBV18,TRBD2,TRBJ2-3,CASSLGLAGAGGDTQYF,TGTGCCAGCTCACTGGGACTAGCGGGAGCTGGTGGAGATACGCAGTATTTT
-,TRBV6-4,TRBD1,TRBJ1-2,CASSDSPGGYGYTF,TGTGCCAGCAGTGACTCGCCAGGGGGCTATGGCTACACCTTC
-,TRBV28,-,TRBJ1-2,CASSPLLILGYTF,TGTGCCAGCAGCCCCCTTTTAATATTAGGCTACACCTTC
-,TRBV28,TRBD1,TRBJ1-1,CASSPPGGEAFF,TGTGCCAGCAGCCCTCCAGGGGGTGAAGCTTTCTTT
-,TRBV5-4,TRBD1,TRBJ1-1,CASSRDRVGTEAFF,TGTGCCAGCAGCCGGGACAGGGTTGGCACTGAAGCTTTCTTT
-,TRBV27,TRBD2,TRBJ2-3,CASSSLTSGGTDTQYF,TGTGCCAGCAGTTCTCTGACTAGCGGGGGCACAGATACGCAGTATTTT
-,TRBV7-2,TRBD2,TRBJ2-7,CASSLSGRAIYEQYF,TGTGCCAGCAGCCTTAGCGGGAGGGCCATTTACGAGCAGTACTTC
-,TRBV7-8,-,TRBJ1-5,CASSLDRVSNQPQHF,TGTGCCAGCAGCTTAGACAGAGTTAGCAATCAGCCCCAGCATTTT
once,TRBV19,-,TRBJ2-7,CASSMAGTSTYEQYF,TGTGCCAGTAGTATGGCGGGGACTTCGACCTACGAGCAGTACTTC